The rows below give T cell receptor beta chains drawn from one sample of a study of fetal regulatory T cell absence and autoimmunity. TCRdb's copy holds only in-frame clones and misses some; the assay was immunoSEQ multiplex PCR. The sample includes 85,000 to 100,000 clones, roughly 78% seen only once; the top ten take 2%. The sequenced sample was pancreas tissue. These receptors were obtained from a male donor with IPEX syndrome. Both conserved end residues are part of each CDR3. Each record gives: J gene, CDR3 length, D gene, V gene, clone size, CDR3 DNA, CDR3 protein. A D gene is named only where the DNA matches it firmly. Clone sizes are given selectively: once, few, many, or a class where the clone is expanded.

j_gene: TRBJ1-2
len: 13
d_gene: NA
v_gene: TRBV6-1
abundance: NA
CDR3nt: TGTGCCAGCAGCGAGGGGGGCACCTATGGCTACACCTTC
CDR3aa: CASSEGGTYGYTF

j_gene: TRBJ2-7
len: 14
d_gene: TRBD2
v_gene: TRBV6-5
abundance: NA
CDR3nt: TGTGCCAGCAGTTACCTAGCGGGAGGAAGCGAGCAGTACTTC
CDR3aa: CASSYLAGGSEQYF

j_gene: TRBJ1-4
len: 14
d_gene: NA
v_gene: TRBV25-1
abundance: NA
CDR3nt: TGTGCCAGCAGTGATTTCTGGGCCCCGGGAAAACTGTTTTTT
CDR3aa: CASSDFWAPGKLFF

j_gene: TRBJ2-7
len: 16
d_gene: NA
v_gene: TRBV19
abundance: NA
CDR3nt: TGTGCCAGTAGTATGAGGGGGGTATTGGGTTCCTCCGAGCAGTACTTC
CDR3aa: CASSMRGVLGSSEQYF

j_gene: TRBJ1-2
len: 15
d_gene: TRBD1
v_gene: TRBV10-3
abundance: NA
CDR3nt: TGTGCCATCAGCGGTCCCGGGACAGGCCTCTATGGCTACACCTTC
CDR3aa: CAISGPGTGLYGYTF

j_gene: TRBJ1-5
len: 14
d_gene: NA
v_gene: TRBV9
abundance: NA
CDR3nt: TGTGCCAGCAGCGTAGGGGGGGGCAATCAGCCCCAGCATTTT
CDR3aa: CASSVGGGNQPQHF

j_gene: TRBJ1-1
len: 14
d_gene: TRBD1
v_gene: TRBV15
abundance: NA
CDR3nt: TGTGCCACCGGGGCCTCGGGACAGGGGCCTGAAGCTTTCTTT
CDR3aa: CATGASGQGPEAFF

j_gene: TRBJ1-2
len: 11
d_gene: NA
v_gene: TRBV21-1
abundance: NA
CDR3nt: TGTGCCAGCAGCAAAGGGGGTGGCTACACCTTC
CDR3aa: CASSKGGGYTF

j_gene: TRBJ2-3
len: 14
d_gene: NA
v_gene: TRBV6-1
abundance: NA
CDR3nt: TGTGCCAGCAGTGGACAAGATAGCACAGATACGCAGTATTTT
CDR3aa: CASSGQDSTDTQYF

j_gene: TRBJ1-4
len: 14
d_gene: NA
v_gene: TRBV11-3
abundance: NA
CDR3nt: TGTGCCAGCAGCCGGAGTAGGGGTAATGAAAAACTGTTTTTT
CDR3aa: CASSRSRGNEKLFF

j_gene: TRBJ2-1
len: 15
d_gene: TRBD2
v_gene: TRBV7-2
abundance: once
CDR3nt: TGTGCCAGCAGCTCTCCGGGACTACCCTACAATGAGCAGTTCTTC
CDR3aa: CASSSPGLPYNEQFF